This record concerns one T cell receptor beta chain sequence. Its cognate antigen is unknown. This sample stems from a study of T cell responses to AZD1222 COVID-19 vaccine. Study information: The analysis combined second doses at about 4 or about 12 weeks. The study's findings and limits: Unmutated variant regions are reportedly the target of nearly half of TCRs that are spike-specific. Along spike, vaccine-associated CD4 TCRs were found throughout, with dominance at 160-218 and 743-854.

CDR1 and CDR2 from the germline V gene are SNHLY and FYNNEI. The CDR3 contains 14 residues. V was pared by 5 bases and J by 5 bases, with 15 bases between. Measured with immunoSEQ multiplex PCR; TCRdb has only the in-frame clones, and not every one. This sample has about 84,000 clones, with 70% to 90% found just once. The rearrangement links TRBV2 to TRBJ2-5; possibly TRBD1 or TRBD2 for D (7 bases each). Sequenced here: peripheral blood, sampled on day 0 of AZD1222 vaccination. This sequence originates from an adult in good health. Written as DNA, the CDR3 is TGTGCCAGCAGTTCTCAGGGAGGGGGCGAGACCCAGTACTTC. Its translation is CASSSQGGGETQYF. The variable domain in full, completed from reference TRBV2 and TRBJ2-5, reads EPEVTQTPSHQVTQMGQEVILRCVPISNHLYFYWYRQILGQKVEFLVSFYNNEISEKSEIFDDQFSVERPDGSNFTLKIRSTKLEDSAMYFCASSSQGGGETQYFGPGTRLLVL.